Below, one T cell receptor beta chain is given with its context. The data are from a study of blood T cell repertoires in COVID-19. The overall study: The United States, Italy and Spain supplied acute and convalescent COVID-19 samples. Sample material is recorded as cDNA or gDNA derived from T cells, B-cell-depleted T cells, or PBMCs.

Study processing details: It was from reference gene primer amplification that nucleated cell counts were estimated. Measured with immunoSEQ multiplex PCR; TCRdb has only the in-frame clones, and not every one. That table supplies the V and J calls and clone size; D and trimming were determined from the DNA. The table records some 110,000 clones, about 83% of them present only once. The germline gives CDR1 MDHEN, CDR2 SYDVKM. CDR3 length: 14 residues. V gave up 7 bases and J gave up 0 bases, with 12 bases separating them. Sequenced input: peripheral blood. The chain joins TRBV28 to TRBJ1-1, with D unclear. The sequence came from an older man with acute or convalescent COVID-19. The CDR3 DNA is TGTGCCAGCAAGATGGCCATAATGAACACTGAAGCTTTCTTT. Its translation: CASKMAIMNTEAFF. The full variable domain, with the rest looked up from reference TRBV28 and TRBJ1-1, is DVKVTQSSRYLVKRTGEKVFLECVQDMDHENMFWYRQDPGLGLRLIYFSYDVKMKEKGDIPEGYSVSREKKERFSLILESASTNQTSMYLCASKMAIMNTEAFFGQGTRLTVV.